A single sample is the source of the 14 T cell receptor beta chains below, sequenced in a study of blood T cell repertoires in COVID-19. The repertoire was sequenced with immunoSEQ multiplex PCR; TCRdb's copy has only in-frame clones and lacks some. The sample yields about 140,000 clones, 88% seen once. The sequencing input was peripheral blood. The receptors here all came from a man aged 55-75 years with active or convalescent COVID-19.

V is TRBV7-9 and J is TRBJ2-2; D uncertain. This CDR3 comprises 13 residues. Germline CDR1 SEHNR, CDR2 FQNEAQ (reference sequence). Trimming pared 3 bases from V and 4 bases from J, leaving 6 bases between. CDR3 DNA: TGTGCCAGCAGCTTTACATCCACCGGGGAGCTGTTTTTT. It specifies CASSFTSTGELFF.

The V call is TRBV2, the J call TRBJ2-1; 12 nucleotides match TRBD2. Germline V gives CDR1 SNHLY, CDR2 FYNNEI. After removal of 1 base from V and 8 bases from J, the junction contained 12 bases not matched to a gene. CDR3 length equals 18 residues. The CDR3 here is CASSEDVRASGRADEQFF. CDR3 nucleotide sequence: TGTGCCAGCAGTGAAGATGTAAGGGCTAGCGGGAGGGCGGATGAGCAGTTCTTC.

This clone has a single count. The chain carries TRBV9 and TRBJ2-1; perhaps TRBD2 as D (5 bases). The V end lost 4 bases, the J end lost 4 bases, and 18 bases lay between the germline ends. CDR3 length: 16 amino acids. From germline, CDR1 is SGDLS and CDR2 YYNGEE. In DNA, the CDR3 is TGTGCCAGCAGCCACGCGAGCGGAAGAGTTTACAATGAGCAGTTCTTC. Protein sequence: CASSHASGRVYNEQFF.

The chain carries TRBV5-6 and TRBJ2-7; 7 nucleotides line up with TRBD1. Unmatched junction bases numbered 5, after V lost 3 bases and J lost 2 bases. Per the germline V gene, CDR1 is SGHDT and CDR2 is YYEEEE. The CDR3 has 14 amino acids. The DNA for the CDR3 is TGTGCCAGCAGCTCACCGGACAGGACCTACGAGCAGTACTTC. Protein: CASSSPDRTYEQYF.

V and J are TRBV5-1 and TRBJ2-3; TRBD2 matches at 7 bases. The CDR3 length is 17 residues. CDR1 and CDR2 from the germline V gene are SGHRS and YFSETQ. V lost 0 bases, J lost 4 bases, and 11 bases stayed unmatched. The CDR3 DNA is TGCGCCAGCAGCTTGGCCGGTAGGGGAGGGGTCCCAGATACGCAGTATTTT. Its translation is CASSLAGRGGVPDTQYF. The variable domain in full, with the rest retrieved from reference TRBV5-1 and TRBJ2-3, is KAGVTQTPRYLIKTRGQQVTLSCSPISGHRSVSWYQQTPGQGLQFLFEYFSETQRNKGNFPGRFSGRQFSNSRSEMNVSTLELGDSALYLCASSLAGRGGVPDTQYFGPGTRLTVL.

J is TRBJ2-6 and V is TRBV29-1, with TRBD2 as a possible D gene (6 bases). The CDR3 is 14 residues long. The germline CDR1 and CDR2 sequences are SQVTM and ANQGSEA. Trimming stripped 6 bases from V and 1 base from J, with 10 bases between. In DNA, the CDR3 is TGCAGCGTCGCGGGACGATCTGGGGCCAACGTCCTGACTTTC. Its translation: CSVAGRSGANVLTF.

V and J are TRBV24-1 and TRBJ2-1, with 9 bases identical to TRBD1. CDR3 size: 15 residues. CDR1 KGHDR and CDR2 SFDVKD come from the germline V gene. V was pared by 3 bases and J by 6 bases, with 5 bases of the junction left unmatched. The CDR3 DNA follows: TGTGCCACCAGTGATGCGGGGACAGGGAGCAATGAGCAGTTCTTC. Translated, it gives CATSDAGTGSNEQFF.

CDR3 sequence reads: CASTRTGFGNYNEQFF. The CDR3 DNA reads as TGTGCCAGCACCCGGACAGGGTTCGGCAACTACAATGAGCAGTTCTTC. The chain links TRBV28 to TRBJ2-1, with 8 bases that match TRBD1. Trimming cost V 7 bases and J 3 bases; bases outside gene matches: 11. Germline values: CDR1 MDHEN, CDR2 SYDVKM. This CDR3 is built from 16 residues.

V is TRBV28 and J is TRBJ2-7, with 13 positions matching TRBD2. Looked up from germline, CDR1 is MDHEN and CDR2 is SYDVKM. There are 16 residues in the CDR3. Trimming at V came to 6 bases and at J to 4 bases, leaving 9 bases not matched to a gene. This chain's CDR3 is CASRSGTSGTRYEQYF. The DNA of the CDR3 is TGTGCCAGCAGGTCCGGGACTAGCGGGACGAGATACGAGCAGTACTTC.

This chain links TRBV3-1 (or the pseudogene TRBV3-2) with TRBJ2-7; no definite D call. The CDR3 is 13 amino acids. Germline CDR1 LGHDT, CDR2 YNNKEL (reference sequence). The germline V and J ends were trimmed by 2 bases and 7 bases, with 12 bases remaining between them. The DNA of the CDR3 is TGTGCCAGCAGCCAATCCCGACCCGGGGAGCAGTACTTC. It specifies CASSQSRPGEQYF.

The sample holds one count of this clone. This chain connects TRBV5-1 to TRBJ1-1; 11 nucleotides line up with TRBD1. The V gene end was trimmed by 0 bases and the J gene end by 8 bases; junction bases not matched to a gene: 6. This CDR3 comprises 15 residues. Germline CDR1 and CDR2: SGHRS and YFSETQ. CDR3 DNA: TGCGCCAGCAGCTTGGCCGGACAGGGGGCGACCGAAGCTTTCTTT. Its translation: CASSLAGQGATEAFF.

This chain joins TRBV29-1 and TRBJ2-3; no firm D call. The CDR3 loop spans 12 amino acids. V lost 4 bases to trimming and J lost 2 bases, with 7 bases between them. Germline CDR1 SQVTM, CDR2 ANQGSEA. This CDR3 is CSVVLYTDTQYF. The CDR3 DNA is TGCAGCGTTGTCCTTTACACAGATACGCAGTATTTT.

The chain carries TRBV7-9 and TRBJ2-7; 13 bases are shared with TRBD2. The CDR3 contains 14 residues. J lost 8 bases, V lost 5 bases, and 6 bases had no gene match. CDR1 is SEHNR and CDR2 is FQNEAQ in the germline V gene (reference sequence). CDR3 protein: CASSAGLAGVKQYF. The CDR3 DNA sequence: TGTGCCAGCAGCGCTGGACTAGCGGGAGTGAAGCAGTACTTC.

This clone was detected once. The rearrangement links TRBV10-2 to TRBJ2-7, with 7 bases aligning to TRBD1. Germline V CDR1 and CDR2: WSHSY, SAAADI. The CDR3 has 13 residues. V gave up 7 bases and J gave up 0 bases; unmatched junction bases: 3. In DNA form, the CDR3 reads TGCGCCAGCAACCGGGACAGCTCCTACGAGCAGTACTTC. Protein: CASNRDSSYEQYF.